A single sample is the source of the 7 T cell receptor beta chains below, sequenced in a study of shared clonotypes between healthy human individuals. Clones were sequenced by immunoSEQ multiplex PCR, and TCRdb holds only the in-frame ones, with some missing. The repertoire consists of 2 million to 2.5 million clones, with 85% to 95% occurring once and the leading ten covering 0.13%. Sequencing was done on a sample of naive CD4+ T cells sorted from blood. This sample's subset: CD45RA+ positively selected. These TCRs come from a man in his late teens or twenties in good health.

The chain recombines TRBV28 with TRBJ1-5; 8 bases match TRBD1. The V and J ends lost 5 bases and 4 bases, in that order; junction bases with no gene match: 7. Germline CDR1 reads MDHEN; CDR2 reads SYDVKM. CDR3 length: 15 residues. The CDR3 DNA sequence: TGTGCCAGCAGTCCCGGGACAGGTATGAATCAGCCCCAGCATTTT. This sequence encodes CASSPGTGMNQPQHF.

This rearrangement joins TRBV5-4 to TRBJ2-7, with 14 bases fitting TRBD2. The CDR3 covers 16 residues. The ends lost 4 bases at V and 4 bases at J; junction bases unmatched: 7. CDR1 is SGHNT, CDR2 YYREEE, per germline (reference sequence). CDR3: CASSHGTSGSRYEQYF. The CDR3 coding sequence is TGTGCCAGCAGCCACGGGACTAGCGGGAGTAGGTACGAGCAGTACTTC.

The rearrangement uses TRBV5-1 and TRBJ2-1; D might be TRBD1 (5 bases). Per the germline V gene, CDR1 is SGHRS and CDR2 is YFSETQ. The CDR3 is 14 residues long. V lost 6 bases, J lost 0 bases, and 10 bases lay in between. The CDR3 DNA reads TGCGCCAGCAACCGAGACAGCTCCTACAATGAGCAGTTCTTC. Its protein is CASNRDSSYNEQFF.

The chain has TRBV7-3 and TRBJ2-3; D assignment may be TRBD1 or TRBD2 (5 bases each). The CDR3 sequence is 14 residues long. Trimming left V 3 bases short and J 2 bases short, with 9 bases between. The V gene's germline CDR1 is SGHTA and CDR2 FQGTGA. Here the CDR3 DNA reads TGTGCCAGCAGCTTGGGACGGATCACAGATACGCAGTATTTT. Translation: CASSLGRITDTQYF.

This rearrangement joins TRBV6-6 to TRBJ2-7; TRBD1 agrees at 7 bases. This CDR3 has 14 residues. V trimming: 2 bases; J trimming: 3 bases; junction bases outside the gene matches: 4. The germline V gene has CDR1 MNHNY and CDR2 SVGAGI (reference sequence). CDR3 amino acids: CASSYRQGDYEQYF. The CDR3, as DNA: TGTGCCAGCAGTTACCGTCAGGGGGACTACGAGCAGTACTTC.

The rearrangement uses TRBV15 and TRBJ1-1; maybe TRBD1 (6 bases). The CDR3 is 14 residues long. V lost 3 bases, J lost 0 bases, and 8 bases lay in between. Germline V CDR1 and CDR2: LNHNV, YYDKDF (reference sequence). CDR3 coding DNA: TGTGCCACCAGCAGGGGACAAATGAACACTGAAGCTTTCTTT. The encoded protein is CATSRGQMNTEAFF. Together with reference TRBV15 and TRBJ1-1, the CDR3 gives the full variable domain: DAMVIQNPRYQVTQFGKPVTLSCSQTLNHNVMYWYQQKSSQAPKLLFHYYDKDFNNEADTPDNFQSRRPNTSFCFLDIRSPGLGDTAMYLCATSRGQMNTEAFFGQGTRLTVV.

V and J are TRBV19 and TRBJ1-5; D possibly corresponds to TRBD1 (6 bases). CDR3 length: 15 residues. Germline CDR1 and CDR2: LNHDA and SQIVND (reference sequence). Trimming pared 2 bases from V and 1 base from J, leaving 9 bases between. CDR3 in amino acids: CASSIFTGSNQPQHF. CDR3 bases: TGTGCCAGTAGTATATTTACAGGGAGCAATCAGCCCCAGCATTTT.